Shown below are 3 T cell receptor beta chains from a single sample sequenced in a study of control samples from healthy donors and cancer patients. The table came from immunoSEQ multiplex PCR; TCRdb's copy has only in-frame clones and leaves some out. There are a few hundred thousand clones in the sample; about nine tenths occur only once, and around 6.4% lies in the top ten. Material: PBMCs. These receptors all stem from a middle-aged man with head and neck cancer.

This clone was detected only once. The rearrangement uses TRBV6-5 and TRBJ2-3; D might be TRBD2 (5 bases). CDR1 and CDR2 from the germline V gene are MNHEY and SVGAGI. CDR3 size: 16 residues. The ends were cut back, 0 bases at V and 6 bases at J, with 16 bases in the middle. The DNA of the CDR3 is TGTGCCAGCAGTTACTCGATTGGCCGGACTGGGGATACGCAGTATTTT. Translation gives CASSYSIGRTGDTQYF.

The CDR3 DNA sequence: TGTGCCAGCAGCCAAGTCTACAATGAGCAGTTCTTC. As protein: CASSQVYNEQFF. The V gene is TRBV14, the J gene TRBJ2-1, with no clear D. Germline CDR1 and CDR2: SGHDN and FVKESK. V shed 1 base and J shed 3 bases, with 1 base lying between them. This CDR3 is 12 amino acids long.

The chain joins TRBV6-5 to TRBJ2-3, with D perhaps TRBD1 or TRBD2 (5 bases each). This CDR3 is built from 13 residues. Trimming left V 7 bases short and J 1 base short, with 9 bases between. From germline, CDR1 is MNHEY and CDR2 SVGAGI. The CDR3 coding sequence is TGTGCCAGCAACAGAGGGGGCACAGATACGCAGTATTTT. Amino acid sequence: CASNRGGTDTQYF.